Listed here are 16 T cell receptor beta chains from one sample, sequenced in a study of shared clonotypes between healthy human individuals. Only in-frame clones appear in the TCRdb table, and some are missing; sequencing was by immunoSEQ multiplex PCR. The table shows a few million clones, with 90% to 95% occurring only once. The specimen was naive CD4+ T cells from PBMCs. Subset given: CD45RA+ positively selected. These receptors originate from a young man in good health. Some clones in this sample may be carry-over from other donors' samples.

The rearrangement uses TRBV6-5 and TRBJ2-5; 7 nucleotides align to TRBD1. The germline V gene encodes CDR1 MNHEY and CDR2 SVGAGI. V lost 4 bases to trimming and J lost 5 bases; unmatched junction nucleotides: 7. The CDR3 consists of 14 residues. CDR3: CASSLGGEGETQYF. CDR3 in DNA: TGTGCCAGCAGTTTAGGGGGCGAGGGTGAGACCCAGTACTTC.

The chain recombines TRBV30 with TRBJ2-3; possibly TRBD2 for D (6 bases). Trimming removed 4 bases at V and 5 bases at J, with 16 bases between. CDR1 is GTSNPN and CDR2 is SVGIG in the germline V gene (reference sequence). The CDR3 is 14 amino acids. Here the CDR3 reads CAWISGPKRDTQYF. The DNA for the CDR3 is TGTGCCTGGATTAGCGGTCCAAAGAGAGATACGCAGTATTTT.

The count of this clone is one. The V gene is TRBV4-2, the J gene TRBJ1-2; D gene uncertain. CDR3 length: 13 amino acids. V lost 1 base and J lost 4, with 7 bases in between. Germline V gene lookup returns CDR1 LGHNA and CDR2 YNFKEQ. CDR3 nucleotide sequence: TGTGCCAGCAGCCAAGGAGGGTCCTATGGCTACACCTTC. It yields the protein CASSQGGSYGYTF.

The chain uses TRBV6-5 and TRBJ2-5, with D perhaps given as TRBD1 or TRBD2 (6 bases each). The CDR3 length is 14 residues. Looked up from germline, CDR1 is MNHEY and CDR2 is SVGAGI. Trimming removed 6 bases from V and 1 base from J, with 12 bases in between. Here the CDR3 reads CASRRRDTQETQYF. CDR3 bases: TGTGCCAGCAGAAGGAGGGACACCCAAGAGACCCAGTACTTC.

This clone was detected once. The rearrangement links TRBV4-2 to TRBJ2-5, with TRBD1 matching over 9 bases. Germline assignment: CDR1 LGHNA and CDR2 YNFKEQ. The CDR3 consists of 16 residues. Trimming at V came to 2 bases and at J to 4 bases, leaving 8 bases not matched to a gene. CDR3 sequence reads: CASSQPLTGGGETQYF. The CDR3 nucleotides are TGTGCCAGCAGCCAACCCTTAACAGGGGGCGGAGAGACCCAGTACTTC.

This chain links TRBV7-9 with TRBJ1-1, with a weak D call TRBD1 (6 bases). The CDR3 loop spans 17 amino acids. V was pared by 0 bases and J by 5 bases, with 19 bases between. The germline V gene encodes CDR1 SEHNR and CDR2 FQNEAQ (reference sequence). The CDR3: CASSLAPHLTGGTEAFF. The CDR3 coding sequence is TGTGCCAGCAGCTTAGCCCCCCACCTGACAGGCGGTACTGAAGCTTTCTTT. Filled out from reference TRBV7-9 and TRBJ1-1, the complete variable domain reads DTGVSQNPRHKITKRGQNVTFRCDPISEHNRLYWYRQTLGQGPEFLTYFQNEAQLEKSRLLSDRFSAERPKGSFSTLEIQRTEQGDSAMYLCASSLAPHLTGGTEAFFGQGTRLTVV.

This clone was observed once. The chain has TRBV9 and TRBJ2-1; 10 nucleotides agree with TRBD2. This CDR3 has 15 amino acids. CDR1 is SGDLS, CDR2 YYNGEE, per germline. The J segment lost 2 bases and the V segment lost 3 bases, leaving 2 bases of the junction unmatched. Here the CDR3 reads CASSALAGAYNEQFF. In DNA, the CDR3 is TGTGCCAGCAGCGCTCTAGCGGGGGCCTACAATGAGCAGTTCTTC.

This clone was recorded only once. V usage is TRBV6-5 and J usage is TRBJ2-1, with TRBD2 matching over 7 bases. Germline V CDR1 and CDR2: MNHEY, SVGAGI. V trimming: 1 base; J trimming: 7 bases; junction bases outside the gene matches: 10. CDR3 length: 16 residues. CDR3 sequence: CASSYLRGDYGNEQFF. CDR3 coding DNA: TGTGCCAGCAGTTACTTAAGAGGGGACTATGGTAATGAGCAGTTCTTC.

The chain links TRBV28 to TRBJ2-5; 7 bases align to TRBD1. J gave up 0 bases and V 6 bases, and 4 bases lay outside the gene matches. Looked up from germline, CDR1 is MDHEN and CDR2 is SYDVKM. This CDR3 has 14 residues. The CDR3 sequence: CASRLGTDQETQYF. In DNA form, the CDR3 reads TGTGCCAGCAGACTAGGGACAGACCAAGAGACCCAGTACTTC. Based on the CDR3 plus reference TRBV28 and TRBJ2-5, the full variable domain is DVKVTQSSRYLVKRTGEKVFLECVQDMDHENMFWYRQDPGLGLRLIYFSYDVKMKEKGDIPEGYSVSREKKERFSLILESASTNQTSMYLCASRLGTDQETQYFGPGTRLLVL.

V is TRBV5-4 and J is TRBJ2-1; 7 bases agree with TRBD2. V lost 3 bases to trimming and J lost 0 bases; unmatched junction nucleotides: 6. Germline values: CDR1 SGHNT, CDR2 YYREEE (reference sequence). CDR3 length equals 16 residues. This chain's CDR3 is CASSSTAGASYNEQFF. In DNA, the CDR3 is TGTGCCAGCAGCTCCACGGCGGGAGCCTCCTACAATGAGCAGTTCTTC.

The chain has TRBV5-5 and TRBJ2-7, with 8 bases matching TRBD1. The V gene end was trimmed by 2 bases and the J gene end by 6 bases; junction bases not matched to a gene: 10. CDR3 length: 15 amino acids. The germline V gene has CDR1 SGHKS and CDR2 YYEKEE (reference sequence). CDR3 bases: TGTGCCAGCAGCTTATTTACGACAGGGGTGAGCGAGCAGTACTTC. Protein sequence: CASSLFTTGVSEQYF.

This clone is a singleton in its sample. V gene TRBV28 combines with J gene TRBJ1-2; the D gene is possibly TRBD1 (5 bases). The CDR3 runs to 15 residues. Germline V gene data show CDR1 as MDHEN and CDR2 as SYDVKM. Deletions cut 1 base from V and 8 bases from J, with 17 bases between. The CDR3 bases are TGTGCCAGCAGTTTATACGGGGGGGTTGGGAACGGCTACACCTTC. Its translation: CASSLYGGVGNGYTF.

The rearrangement uses TRBV25-1 and TRBJ2-2, with 7 bases fitting TRBD1. Germline V gene lookup returns CDR1 MGHDK and CDR2 SYGVNS. This CDR3 contains 16 residues. V shed 4 bases and J 6 bases; nucleotides not matched to a gene: 11. The CDR3 spells CASSVTGTARAGELFF. In DNA form, the CDR3 reads TGTGCCAGCAGTGTTACCGGGACAGCGAGGGCCGGGGAGCTGTTTTTT.

This clone has just one count. The chain is built from TRBV10-1 and TRBJ2-4, with D perhaps matching TRBD2 (6 bases). Germline V gives CDR1 WNHNN, CDR2 SYGVQD (reference sequence). The CDR3 runs to 13 residues. Trimming stripped 4 bases from V and 9 bases from J, with 13 bases between. The CDR3 loop reads CASSANSGGIQYF. In nucleotides, the CDR3 is TGCGCCAGCAGTGCCAACTCCGGGGGCATTCAGTACTTC.

The V call is TRBV11-1, the J call TRBJ1-4; no reliable D call. Germline values: CDR1 SGHAT, CDR2 FQDESV (reference sequence). V shed 2 bases and J shed 2 bases, with 9 bases lying between them. The CDR3 is 15 residues long. The CDR3 region is CASSLFRGTNEKLFF. The CDR3 coding sequence is TGTGCCAGCAGCTTATTTCGAGGGACTAATGAAAAACTGTTTTTT.

The V gene is TRBV9, the J gene TRBJ2-7; 7 nucleotides match TRBD1. The CDR3 runs to 16 residues. J gave up 1 base and V 0 bases, and 7 bases lay outside the gene matches. Germline-derived CDR1 and CDR2 are SGDLS and YYNGEE. The CDR3 region is CASSVAGTVSSYEQYF. CDR3 nucleotide sequence: TGTGCCAGCAGCGTAGCCGGGACAGTTAGTTCCTACGAGCAGTACTTC.